Sequencing of this T cell receptor (beta chain) was carried out in a study of neurological immune-mediated disorders. At the level of the study: Of the multiple sclerosis patients, roughly 35 in total, roughly 31 were relapsing-remitting and 3 were secondary progressive. The study, taken as a whole, reports: Phylogenetic grouping assigned the repertoires of 18 of 34 multiple sclerosis patients to a single related-CDR3 cluster, representing a possible signature.

Every sequencing run produced over 200 million TCR-beta sequences, and the sequences from any one run covered 15-18 subjects. From the 5' RACE reads, TCRdb called clonotypes with MiXCR, one entry per CDR3 protein. The profile shows nearly 60,000 distinct CDR3 sequences, 3% to 4% of them singletons. From germline, CDR1 is SGHRS and CDR2 YFSETQ. CDR3 size: 13 residues. Trimming cost V 4 bases and J 4 bases; bases outside gene matches: 4. This clonotype was detected many times. Its antigen remains unknown. The unsorted libraries originated from 2 million PBMCs kept at -80 C. This TCR was sampled from a woman aged 55-69 years with multiple sclerosis. The J gene is TRBJ2-5, the V gene TRBV5-1; 7 positions match TRBD1. Specimen: PBMCs. This CDR3 reads CASSPRTGETQYF. The CDR3 DNA reads as TGCGCCAGCAGCCCAAGGACAGGAGAGACCCAGTACTTC.